Following are 30 T cell receptor beta chains from one sample sequenced in a study of CD8+ T cells in alopecia areata. TCR sequencing used cDNA made by reverse transcription of extracted RNA. Only in-frame clones appear in the TCRdb table, and some are missing; sequencing was by immunoSEQ multiplex PCR. The data contain over 120,000 clones, around 51% of them singletons. Sequencing was performed on CD4+ T cells sorted from blood, taken at week 0. The receptors shown here come from a human donor with alopecia areata.

The chain uses TRBV2 and TRBJ2-2; 8 nucleotides match TRBD1. The CDR3 spans 15 residues. After removal of 7 bases from V and 2 bases from J, the junction contained 6 bases not matched to a gene. Germline V gene data show CDR1 as SNHLY and CDR2 as FYNNEI. The CDR3 sequence: CASKTDRGNTGELFF. The CDR3 DNA reads as TGTGCCAGCAAGACAGACAGGGGCAACACCGGGGAGCTGTTTTTT.

The V and J genes are TRBV5-1 and TRBJ2-7; 9 bases are shared with TRBD2. V lost 2 bases and J lost 4; bases outside the gene matches: 4. The CDR3 runs 14 residues. Looked up from germline, CDR1 is SGHRS and CDR2 is YFSETQ. CDR3 sequence reads: CASSFTSGRYEQYF. CDR3 in DNA: TGCGCCAGCAGCTTTACTAGCGGGCGATACGAGCAGTACTTC. Variable domain in full (rest from reference TRBV5-1 and TRBJ2-7): KAGVTQTPRYLIKTRGQQVTLSCSPISGHRSVSWYQQTPGQGLQFLFEYFSETQRNKGNFPGRFSGRQFSNSRSEMNVSTLELGDSALYLCASSFTSGRYEQYFGPGTRLTVT.

V gene TRBV7-8 combines with J gene TRBJ2-1, with TRBD2 matching 11 bases. The germline CDR1 and CDR2 sequences are SGHVS and FQNEAQ. CDR3 length: 14 amino acids. Germline trimming cut 3 bases from V and 7 bases from J; bases unmatched to any gene: 2. The CDR3 DNA follows: TGTGCCAGCAGCTTTAGCGGGAGGGGGAATGAGCAGTTCTTC. Translating gives CASSFSGRGNEQFF.

This clone was seen only a few times. The J gene is TRBJ2-7, the V gene TRBV25-1; tentatively, D is TRBD1 (6 bases). Germline CDR1 reads MGHDK; CDR2 reads SYGVNS. This CDR3 has 15 amino acids. Trimming shortened V by 3 bases and J by 5 bases, and 17 bases separated the two germline ends. The CDR3 reads CASSDPSRGIHEQYF. The CDR3 coding sequence is TGTGCCAGCAGTGATCCTAGCAGGGGAATTCACGAGCAGTACTTC.

The J gene is TRBJ2-3, the V gene TRBV2; D is possibly TRBD2 (5 bases). Germline CDR1 SNHLY, CDR2 FYNNEI. V was trimmed by 8 bases and J by 2 bases, leaving 11 bases between them. The CDR3 totals 13 residues. The CDR3 protein is CASSKRTTDTQYF. CDR3 nucleotide sequence: TGTGCCAGCTCGAAGCGGACCACAGATACGCAGTATTTT.

The rearrangement joins TRBV14 to TRBJ2-3, with D perhaps matching TRBD2 (5 bases). The V end was cut by 0 bases, the J end by 6 bases, with 13 bases between. This CDR3 is 15 amino acids long. CDR1 and CDR2 (germline): SGHDN, FVKESK. The CDR3 reads CASSQEAFRRDTQYF. The CDR3 DNA reads TGTGCCAGCAGCCAAGAGGCGTTCCGGAGGGATACGCAGTATTTT.

The chain uses TRBV14 and TRBJ2-5, with D maybe TRBD2 (5 bases). CDR3 length equals 14 residues. V gave up 1 base and J gave up 6 bases, with 12 bases separating them. Germline V gene sequence: CDR1 SGHDN, CDR2 FVKESK. The CDR3 bases are TGTGCCAGCAGCCAAGTCGGGAATCCCCAGACCCAGTACTTC. Translating it yields CASSQVGNPQTQYF.

The genes are TRBV29-1 and TRBJ2-1; maybe TRBD1 (5 bases). Germline V gene lookup returns CDR1 SQVTM and CDR2 ANQGSEA. The CDR3 spans 13 residues. Trimming stripped 5 bases from V and 9 bases from J, with 17 bases between. The CDR3 nucleotides are TGCAGCGTTCCAGGGTACCCCATCGCTGAGCAGTTCTTC. This sequence encodes CSVPGYPIAEQFF.

This clone came up many times. Distinct nucleotide sequences in the sample also encode this CDR3. The chain carries TRBV7-2 and TRBJ1-5; 8 bases map to TRBD1. This CDR3 has 14 amino acids. The junction had 2 bases not matched to a gene; V was cut back by 3 bases and J by 4 bases. The germline CDR1 and CDR2 sequences are SGHTA and FQGNSA. The CDR3 spells CASSLGQANQPQHF. The CDR3 coding sequence is TGTGCCAGCAGCTTGGGACAGGCGAATCAGCCCCAGCATTTT.

To note about this clone: Other nucleotide sequences in the sample specify the same CDR3. This sequence joins TRBV4-3 and TRBJ2-2, with D unresolved. Germline loops: CDR1 LGHNA, CDR2 YSLEER. The CDR3 has 14 amino acids. Deletions cut 1 base from V and 5 bases from J, with 8 bases between. The CDR3 sequence is CASSQVSGTGELFF. CDR3 nucleotides: TGCGCCAGCAGCCAAGTCTCCGGAACCGGGGAGCTGTTTTTT.

This clone was seen just once. The chain links TRBV23-1 to TRBJ2-3; possibly TRBD2 for D (5 bases). TRBV23-1 is sorted into the ORF group, with uncertain function. The V gene lost 1 base and the J gene lost 1 base, with 12 bases spanning the gap. The CDR3 spans 16 residues. The DNA for the CDR3 is TGCGCCAGCAGTCAATACCGGGGAAGGGGCACAGATACGCAGTATTTT. It encodes CASSQYRGRGTDTQYF.

The chain joins TRBV25-1 to TRBJ2-7; no clear D gene. The germline V and J ends were trimmed by 3 bases and 9 bases, with 15 bases remaining between them. Per germline, CDR1 MGHDK and CDR2 SYGVNS. This CDR3 region has 13 residues. CDR3 nucleotide sequence: TGTGCCAGCAGTGAGCCGGCCTTGGGTAGGCAGTACTTC. This translates into CASSEPALGRQYF.

The chain joins TRBV5-5 to TRBJ1-2, with no clear D. Trimming pared 2 bases from V and 8 bases from J, leaving 19 bases between. This CDR3 contains 15 residues. Looked up from germline, CDR1 is SGHKS and CDR2 is YYEKEE (reference sequence). In DNA form, the CDR3 reads TGTGCCAGCAGCTTCACAATCCCCAACCAGTCAGGCTACACCTTC. The encoded protein is CASSFTIPNQSGYTF.

In DNA form, the CDR3 reads TGTGCCAGCAGCTTAGCAAGAAGGTCCTACGAGCAGTACTTC. Amino acids: CASSLARRSYEQYF. The V and J genes are TRBV11-2 and TRBJ2-7; no reliable D call. V was clipped by 1 base and J by 1 base, with 8 bases between them. The CDR3 has 14 amino acids. In germline, CDR1 is SGHAT, CDR2 FQNNGV.

The chain couples TRBV30 to TRBJ2-1; D is perhaps TRBD1 (6 bases). The CDR3 runs 14 residues. From germline, CDR1 is GTSNPN and CDR2 SVGIG (reference sequence). V lost 0 bases and J 8 bases, leaving 14 bases between the germline ends. This CDR3 is CAWSVRRYRDEQFF. The CDR3 DNA is TGTGCCTGGAGTGTACGCAGGTACAGGGATGAGCAGTTCTTC.

The rearrangement joins TRBV15 to TRBJ2-3; D not resolved. Trimming left V 0 bases short and J 1 base short, with 11 bases between. The germline V gene has CDR1 LNHNV and CDR2 YYDKDF (reference sequence). CDR3 size: 16 residues. The CDR3 spells CATSRDRRAGTDTQYF. CDR3 DNA: TGTGCCACCAGCAGAGATCGAAGGGCTGGCACAGATACGCAGTATTTT. Variable domain in full (rest from reference TRBV15 and TRBJ2-3): DAMVIQNPRYQVTQFGKPVTLSCSQTLNHNVMYWYQQKSSQAPKLLFHYYDKDFNNEADTPDNFQSRRPNTSFCFLDIRSPGLGDTAMYLCATSRDRRAGTDTQYFGPGTRLTVL.

The chain is built from TRBV30 and TRBJ1-2; D is ambiguous. The germline gives CDR1 GTSNPN, CDR2 SVGIG (reference sequence). The germline V and J ends were trimmed by 6 bases and 8 bases, with 10 bases remaining between them. This CDR3 spans 10 amino acids. CDR3 sequence (DNA): TGTGCCTGTGTGCAGTTAGGCTACACCTTC. Its translation is CACVQLGYTF.

The CDR3 spells CASSPSGAGAKEQYF. CDR3 coding DNA: TGTGCCAGCAGCCCCTCAGGGGCGGGAGCGAAGGAGCAGTACTTC. The chain has TRBV7-2 and TRBJ2-7; perhaps TRBD2 as D (7 bases). Trimming removed 5 bases at V and 7 bases at J, with 21 bases between. In germline, CDR1 is SGHTA, CDR2 FQGNSA. The CDR3 spans 15 residues.

Written as DNA, the CDR3 is TGTGCCAGCAGCGTAGGCGGCCTGAACACCGGGGAGCTGTTTTTT. This gives the protein CASSVGGLNTGELFF. The rearrangement uses TRBV9 and TRBJ2-2; unclear D gene. V was pared by 0 bases and J by 1 base, with 7 bases between. There are 15 residues in the CDR3. CDR1 SGDLS and CDR2 YYNGEE come from the germline V gene.

The genes are TRBV28 and TRBJ2-3; D is undetermined. CDR3 length: 13 residues. Germline CDR1 MDHEN, CDR2 SYDVKM. V was trimmed by 2 bases and J by 6 bases, leaving 9 bases between them. The CDR3 reads CASSLITVDTQYF. In DNA, the CDR3 is TGTGCCAGCAGTTTAATAACGGTGGATACGCAGTATTTT.

CDR3 in DNA: TGTGCCAGCAGCTTAGCCGGGTGGGGCAATGAAAAACTGTTTTTT. Translated, it gives CASSLAGWGNEKLFF. The chain employs TRBV7-8 and TRBJ1-4, with D possibly matching TRBD1 (5 bases). The CDR3 sequence is 15 residues long. V dropped 0 bases and J dropped 5 bases, with 10 bases sitting between them. Germline-derived CDR1 and CDR2 are SGHVS and FQNEAQ.

This clone has just one count. The V gene is TRBV5-1, the J gene TRBJ1-5; D is possibly TRBD1 (6 bases). Trimming took off 2 bases at V and 7 bases at J, with 16 bases between the two ends. CDR3 size: 15 residues. The germline CDR1 and CDR2 sequences are SGHRS and YFSETQ. The CDR3 sequence is CASSLTTGLGQPQHF. CDR3 in DNA: TGCGCCAGCAGCTTAACAACAGGGTTAGGACAGCCCCAGCATTTT.

This clone was seen more than once but under ten times. The chain couples TRBV7-8 to TRBJ1-1, with 7 positions matching TRBD1. The CDR3 has 14 residues. Looked up from germline, CDR1 is SGHVS and CDR2 is FQNEAQ. J lost 6 bases, V lost 0 bases, and 4 bases had no gene match. Written as DNA, the CDR3 is TGTGCCAGCAGCTTAGCTTCAGGGGGGGCTGAAGCTTTCTTT. Translating gives CASSLASGGAEAFF.

The chain couples TRBV14 to TRBJ2-3; possible D gene TRBD1, 6 bases. V lost 4 bases and J lost 4, with 12 bases in between. The germline V gene has CDR1 SGHDN and CDR2 FVKESK. This CDR3 is 14 amino acids long. The DNA for the CDR3 is TGTGCCAGCAGCCGAGGACAGAATTCAGATACGCAGTATTTT. Amino acids: CASSRGQNSDTQYF.

The J gene is TRBJ2-7, the V gene TRBV4-3; TRBD1 matches at 10 bases. The CDR3 consists of 14 residues. Looked up from germline, CDR1 is LGHNA and CDR2 is YSLEER. V was clipped by 1 base and J by 7 bases; unmatched bases: 4. CDR3 in amino acids: CASSQGDRGGEQYF. In DNA, the CDR3 is TGCGCCAGCAGCCAAGGGGACAGGGGTGGTGAGCAGTACTTC.

This clone was picked up a small number of times. The chain joins TRBV13 to TRBJ2-1, with TRBD2 identical over 7 bases. The CDR3 consists of 15 residues. Germline V lookup: CDR1 PRHDT, CDR2 FYEKMQ (reference sequence). The ends lost 3 bases at V and 1 base at J; junction bases unmatched: 3. The CDR3 sequence is CASSLREGSYNEQFF. The CDR3 region has the DNA TGTGCCAGCAGCTTGAGGGAGGGATCCTACAATGAGCAGTTCTTC. Using reference TRBV13 and TRBJ2-1 for the parts outside the CDR3, the full variable domain is AAGVIQSPRHLIKEKRETATLKCYPIPRHDTVYWYQQGPGQDPQFLISFYEKMQSDKGSIPDRFSAQQFSDYHSELNMSSLELGDSALYFCASSLREGSYNEQFFGPGTRLTVL.

This chain connects TRBV6-5 to TRBJ2-3; D might be TRBD1 (5 bases). The CDR3 is 14 residues long. Germline assignment: CDR1 MNHEY and CDR2 SVGAGI. V lost 0 bases, J lost 6 bases, and 10 bases lay in between. The CDR3 loop is CASSYSLRVDTQYF. In DNA form, the CDR3 reads TGTGCCAGCAGTTACTCGCTCAGGGTGGATACGCAGTATTTT.

This chain uses TRBV30 with TRBJ2-7; 7 positions match TRBD2. Losses at the gene ends were 8 bases for V and 4 bases for J; bases not matched to a gene: 14. The CDR3 is 14 amino acids. Germline V gene sequence: CDR1 GTSNPN, CDR2 SVGIG (reference sequence). DNA for the CDR3: TGTGCCGGGAATAGAGCGGCGGGAGTATACGAGCAGTACTTC. Its protein product is CAGNRAAGVYEQYF.

The chain joins TRBV27 to TRBJ2-7; 7 bases are a match to TRBD1. This CDR3 has 14 residues. CDR1 and CDR2 from the germline V gene are MNHEY and SMNVEV (reference sequence). V was pared by 9 bases and J by 0 bases, with 8 bases of the junction left unmatched. CDR3 DNA sequence: TGTGCCAGTACCGTACAGGGGCCCTCCTACGAGCAGTACTTC. Protein product: CASTVQGPSYEQYF.

The genes are TRBV7-8 and TRBJ2-3; D is unclear. Per germline, CDR1 SGHVS and CDR2 FQNEAQ. V lost 5 bases and J 7 bases, leaving 7 bases between the germline ends. The CDR3 sequence is 11 residues long. CDR3 in DNA: TGTGCCAGCAGCCCCAGTTATACGCAGTATTTT. This encodes CASSPSYTQYF.